This record concerns one T cell receptor (beta chain) sequence. This CDR3 has 13 residues. Trimming removed 1 base from V and 7 bases from J, with 14 bases in between. In germline, CDR1 is GTSNPN, CDR2 SVGIG (reference sequence). The sample originates from a study of blood T cell repertoires in COVID-19. TCRdb's copy holds only in-frame clones and misses some; the assay was immunoSEQ multiplex PCR. The sample consists of some 300,000 clones, 88% of them appearing once. The chain carries TRBV30 and TRBJ2-7, with a possible D match to TRBD1 (5 bases). Sequences were obtained from PBMCs or T cells enriched from blood (not recorded which). The origin of this receptor is a woman aged 55-70 years in a cohort exposed to, infected with or recovered from COVID-19 (not recorded which). CDR3 sequence: CAWSDLRTSEQYF. The CDR3 region has the DNA TGTGCCTGGAGTGATCTACGGACATCTGAGCAGTACTTC.